Below, 10 T cell receptor beta chains from the same sample are listed, as sequenced in a study of blood T cell repertoires in COVID-19. Profiling relied on immunoSEQ multiplex PCR, and the TCRdb table lists in-frame clones only, not all of them. Found here are around 300,000 clones, over 70% of them singletons; the top ten hold around 5%. The sample comprised PBMCs or T cells enriched from blood (not recorded which). These receptor sequences come from a man aged 30-40 years who had recovered from COVID-19.

The rearrangement uses TRBV6-5 and TRBJ1-1; D call uncertain. Germline values: CDR1 MNHEY, CDR2 SVGAGI. CDR3 length: 14 residues. With 5 bases removed from V and 1 base from J, the gap between germline ends came to 11 bases. CDR3 bases: TGTGCCAGCAGTCCCCCGGGAGGGAACACTGAAGCTTTCTTT. Translation: CASSPPGGNTEAFF.

The J gene is TRBJ2-4, the V gene TRBV19; TRBD1 might be the D (6 bases). Germline V gives CDR1 LNHDA, CDR2 SQIVND (reference sequence). CDR3 length: 14 amino acids. Trimming removed 5 bases at V and 4 bases at J, with 12 bases between. CDR3 sequence: CASSSTGSKNIQYF. The CDR3 coding sequence is TGTGCCAGTAGTTCAACAGGGTCAAAAAACATTCAGTACTTC.

V usage is TRBV2 and J usage is TRBJ2-1; D possibly corresponds to TRBD2 (5 bases). The germline V and J ends were trimmed by 6 bases and 2 bases, with 14 bases remaining between them. This CDR3 region has 15 residues. Germline V CDR1 and CDR2: SNHLY, FYNNEI. CDR3 protein: CASRPTPGTYNEQFF. The CDR3 DNA is TGTGCCAGCAGACCAACCCCGGGAACCTACAATGAGCAGTTCTTC.

This chain uses TRBV3-1 (or the pseudogene TRBV3-2) with TRBJ1-5, with 8 bases lining up with TRBD1. Unmatched junction bases numbered 2, after V lost 4 bases and J lost 6 bases. The CDR3 has 13 amino acids. The germline CDR1 and CDR2 sequences are LGHDT and YNNKEL (reference sequence). In nucleotides, the CDR3 is TGTGCCAGCAGCCGCGGACAGGGTCAGCCCCAGCATTTT. This translates into CASSRGQGQPQHF.

The gene calls are TRBV12-3 or TRBV12-4 and TRBJ1-5; D remains ambiguous. There are 12 residues in the CDR3. V was cut by 3 bases and J by 7 bases, with 7 bases left in between. Here the CDR3 DNA reads TGTGCCAGCAGTTTTAACAAGCAGCCCCAGCATTTT. Its protein is CASSFNKQPQHF.

The V gene is TRBV11-2, the J gene TRBJ2-7, with a tentative D call TRBD1 (5 bases). In germline, CDR1 is SGHAT, CDR2 FQNNGV. Trimming left V 5 bases short and J 4 bases short, with 9 bases between. The CDR3 spans 12 residues. The CDR3 is CASSGDRYEQYF. The CDR3 DNA is TGTGCCAGCAGCGGTGACAGATACGAGCAGTACTTC.

This clone has more than one count but fewer than ten. The chain links TRBV12-3 or TRBV12-4 to TRBJ1-6, with D uncertain. V shed 0 bases and J shed 11 bases, with 5 bases lying between them. This CDR3 region has 12 residues. In DNA form, the CDR3 reads TGTGCCAGCAGTTTAGCGAGTCCACCCCTCCACTTT. It codes for CASSLASPPLHF.

The chain combines TRBV30 with TRBJ1-4; D gene ambiguous. V was pared by 3 bases and J by 11 bases, with 13 bases between. There are 12 residues in the CDR3. Germline loops: CDR1 GTSNPN, CDR2 SVGIG (reference sequence). The CDR3 region is CAWRDSREKLFF. CDR3 sequence (DNA): TGTGCCTGGAGGGACTCCCGGGAGAAACTGTTTTTT. Combining the CDR3 with reference TRBV30 and TRBJ1-4 gives the whole variable domain SQTIHQWPATLVQPVGSPLSLECTVEGTSNPNLYWYRQAAGRGLQLLFYSVGIGQISSEVPQNLSASRPQDRQFILSSKKLLLSDSGFYLCAWRDSREKLFFGSGTQLSVL.

The gene calls are TRBV12-3 or TRBV12-4 and TRBJ1-2; D is unresolved. V gave up 7 bases and J gave up 7 bases, with 13 bases separating them. This CDR3 has 12 amino acids. CDR3 sequence reads: CASTMPGTGYTF. DNA for the CDR3: TGTGCCAGCACCATGCCAGGAACTGGCTACACCTTC.

This clone was found once. The chain links TRBV14 to TRBJ2-1; tentatively, D is TRBD2 (7 bases). V shed 4 bases and J shed 2 bases, with 15 bases lying between them. The germline CDR1 and CDR2 sequences are SGHDN and FVKESK. The CDR3 contains 16 residues. The CDR3 DNA sequence: TGTGCCAGCAGCCCAACGAGGGGGGGCCCCTACAATGAGCAGTTCTTC. Translated: CASSPTRGGPYNEQFF.